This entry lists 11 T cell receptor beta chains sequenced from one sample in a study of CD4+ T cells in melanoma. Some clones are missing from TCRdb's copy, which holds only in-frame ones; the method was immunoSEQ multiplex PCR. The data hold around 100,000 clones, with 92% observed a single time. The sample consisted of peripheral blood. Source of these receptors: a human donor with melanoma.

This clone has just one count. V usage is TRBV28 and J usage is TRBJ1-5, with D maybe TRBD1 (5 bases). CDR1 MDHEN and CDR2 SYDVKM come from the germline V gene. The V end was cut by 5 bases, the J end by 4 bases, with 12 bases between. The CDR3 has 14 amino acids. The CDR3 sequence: CASSIPRVNQPQHF. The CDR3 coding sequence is TGTGCCAGCAGTATACCCAGGGTGAATCAGCCCCAGCATTTT.

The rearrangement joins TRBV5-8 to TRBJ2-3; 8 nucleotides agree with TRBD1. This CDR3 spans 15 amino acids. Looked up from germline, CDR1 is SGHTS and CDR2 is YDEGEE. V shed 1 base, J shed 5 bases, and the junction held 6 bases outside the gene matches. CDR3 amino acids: CASSLRQGAGDTQYF. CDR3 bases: TGTGCCAGCAGCTTGAGGCAGGGGGCAGGAGATACGCAGTATTTT. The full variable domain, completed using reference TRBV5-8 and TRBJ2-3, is EAGVTQSPTHLIKTRGQQATLRCSPISGHTSVYWYQQALGLGLQFLLWYDEGEERNRGNFPPRFSGRQFPNYSSELNVNALELEDSALYLCASSLRQGAGDTQYFGPGTRLTVL.

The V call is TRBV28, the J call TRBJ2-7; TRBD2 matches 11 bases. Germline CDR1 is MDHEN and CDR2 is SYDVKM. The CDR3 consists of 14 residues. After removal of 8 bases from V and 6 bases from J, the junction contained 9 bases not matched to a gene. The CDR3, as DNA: TGTGCCAGCGGTCAAACTAGCGGGAGAGGCGAGCAGTACTTC. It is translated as CASGQTSGRGEQYF.

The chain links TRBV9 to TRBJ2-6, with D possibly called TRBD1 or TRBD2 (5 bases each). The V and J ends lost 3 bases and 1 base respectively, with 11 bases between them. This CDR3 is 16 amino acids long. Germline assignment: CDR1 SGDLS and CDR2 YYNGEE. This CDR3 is CASSERGPSGANVLTF. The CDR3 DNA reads TGTGCCAGCAGCGAGAGGGGTCCATCTGGGGCCAACGTCCTGACTTTC. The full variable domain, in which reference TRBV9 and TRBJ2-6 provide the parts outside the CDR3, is DSGVTQTPKHLITATGQRVTLRCSPRSGDLSVYWYQQSLDQGLQFLIQYYNGEERAKGNILERFSAQQFPDLHSELNLSSLELGDSALYFCASSERGPSGANVLTFGAGSRLTVL.

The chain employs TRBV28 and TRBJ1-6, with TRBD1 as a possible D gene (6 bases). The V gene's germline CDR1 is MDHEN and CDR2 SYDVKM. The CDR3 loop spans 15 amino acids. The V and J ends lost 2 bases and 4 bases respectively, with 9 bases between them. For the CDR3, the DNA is TGTGCCAGCAGTTTAACAGGGCAATATAATTCACCCCTCCACTTT. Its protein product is CASSLTGQYNSPLHF.

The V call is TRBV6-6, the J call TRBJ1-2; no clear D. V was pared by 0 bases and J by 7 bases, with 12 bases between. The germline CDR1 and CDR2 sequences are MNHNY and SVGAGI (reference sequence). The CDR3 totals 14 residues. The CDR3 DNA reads TGTGCCAGCAGTTACTCGAAGTCAAGCCTTGGCTACACCTTC. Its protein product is CASSYSKSSLGYTF.

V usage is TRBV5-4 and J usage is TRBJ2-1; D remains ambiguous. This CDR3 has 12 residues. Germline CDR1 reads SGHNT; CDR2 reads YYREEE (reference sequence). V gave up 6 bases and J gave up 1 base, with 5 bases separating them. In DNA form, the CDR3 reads TGTGCCAGCACCGATTCCTACAATGAGCAGTTCTTC. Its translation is CASTDSYNEQFF.

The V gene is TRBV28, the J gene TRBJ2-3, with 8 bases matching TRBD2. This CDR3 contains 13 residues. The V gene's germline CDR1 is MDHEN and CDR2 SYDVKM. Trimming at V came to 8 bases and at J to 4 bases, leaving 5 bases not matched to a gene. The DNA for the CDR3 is TGTGCCAGCCTAGCGGGTCAATCAGATACGCAGTATTTT. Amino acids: CASLAGQSDTQYF. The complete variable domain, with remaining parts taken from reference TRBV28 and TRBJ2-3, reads DVKVTQSSRYLVKRTGEKVFLECVQDMDHENMFWYRQDPGLGLRLIYFSYDVKMKEKGDIPEGYSVSREKKERFSLILESASTNQTSMYLCASLAGQSDTQYFGPGTRLTVL.

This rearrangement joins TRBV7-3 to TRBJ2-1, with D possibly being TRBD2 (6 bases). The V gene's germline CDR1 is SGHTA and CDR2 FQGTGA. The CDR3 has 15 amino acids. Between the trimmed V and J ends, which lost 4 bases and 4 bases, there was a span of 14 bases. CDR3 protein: CASSSRAGIYNEQFF. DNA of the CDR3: TGTGCCAGCAGCTCAAGAGCGGGTATATACAATGAGCAGTTCTTC.

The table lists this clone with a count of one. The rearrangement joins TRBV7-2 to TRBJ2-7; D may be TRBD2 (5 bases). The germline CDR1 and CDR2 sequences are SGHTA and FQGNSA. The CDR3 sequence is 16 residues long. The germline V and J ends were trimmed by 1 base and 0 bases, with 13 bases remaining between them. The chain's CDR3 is CASSLGSAENSYEQYF. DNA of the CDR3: TGTGCCAGCAGCTTAGGGTCAGCGGAAAACTCCTACGAGCAGTACTTC.

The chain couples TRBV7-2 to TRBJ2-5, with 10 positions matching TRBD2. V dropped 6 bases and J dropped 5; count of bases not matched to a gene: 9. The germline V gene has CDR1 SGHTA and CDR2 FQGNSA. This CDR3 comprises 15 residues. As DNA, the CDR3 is TGTGCCAGCAGTAAAGGACTAGCGGATAGGGAGACCCAGTACTTC. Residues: CASSKGLADRETQYF.